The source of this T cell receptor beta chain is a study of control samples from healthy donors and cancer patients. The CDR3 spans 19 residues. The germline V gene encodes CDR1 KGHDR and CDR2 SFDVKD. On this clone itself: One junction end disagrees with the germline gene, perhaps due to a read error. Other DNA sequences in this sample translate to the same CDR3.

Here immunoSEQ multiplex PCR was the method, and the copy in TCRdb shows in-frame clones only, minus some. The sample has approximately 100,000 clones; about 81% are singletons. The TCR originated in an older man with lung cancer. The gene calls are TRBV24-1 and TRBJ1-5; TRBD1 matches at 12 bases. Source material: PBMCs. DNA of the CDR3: TGTGCCACCAGTGCCTGGGACAGGGGGCTAACCCTAAGCAATCAGCCTCAGCATTTT. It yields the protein CATSAWDRGLTLSNQPQHF.